These T cell receptor beta chains were read from a single sample in a study of T cell changes during pregnancy in multiple sclerosis. Method: immunoSEQ multiplex PCR; TCRdb's copy keeps in-frame clones and lacks some. The table lists roughly 26,000 clones, nearly 90% of them singletons. This material consisted of CD8+ T cells from peripheral blood mononuclear cells, taken in the second trimester of pregnancy. The receptor source for this set is a female donor with multiple sclerosis, enrolled in a pregnancy study. Each CDR3 is given with its conserved first and last residue. D genes are given only for firm matches. Clone size appears in some rows only: once, few, many, or a class for an expanded clone.

>TRBJ2-2|once|TRBV6-5|NA
CASSYSIGELFF
TGTGCCAGCAGTTACTCCATCGGGGAGCTGTTTTTT
>TRBJ2-7|NA|TRBV19|NA
CASSGQGVYEQYF
TGTGCCAGTAGCGGGCAGGGTGTCTACGAGCAGTACTTC
>TRBJ2-1|few|TRBV19|NA
CASRDSGPYNEQFF
TGTGCCAGTCGTGATAGCGGACCTTACAATGAGCAGTTCTTC
>TRBJ2-6|NA|TRBV10-3|TRBD1
CAISKGPTGDPSGANVLTF
TGTGCCATCAGTAAGGGACCCACAGGGGACCCCTCTGGGGCCAACGTCCTGACTTTC
>TRBJ2-1|NA|TRBV6-4|NA
CASRPNGEAYNEQFF
TGTGCCAGCAGACCAAACGGGGAGGCCTACAATGAGCAGTTCTTC
>TRBJ1-1|NA|TRBV29-1|TRBD1
CSGRGRGPEAFF
TGCAGCGGGAGGGGGCGCGGCCCTGAAGCTTTCTTT
>TRBJ1-3|NA|TRBV5-1|TRBD1
CASSGGQGTGNTIYF
TGCGCCAGCAGTGGGGGACAGGGAACTGGAAACACCATATATTTT
>TRBJ2-2|NA|TRBV11-2|TRBD1
CASSWDRGRTGELFF
TGTGCCAGCAGCTGGGACAGGGGGCGCACTGGGGAGCTGTTTTTT
>TRBJ2-1|NA|TRBV4-2|TRBD2
CASSQGTSGSSYNEQFF
TGTGCCAGCAGCCAAGGGACTAGTGGTTCTTCCTACAATGAGCAGTTCTTC
>TRBJ2-2|NA|TRBV9|NA
CASSVAQGTANTGELFF
TGTGCCAGCAGCGTAGCTCAGGGGACCGCGAACACCGGGGAGCTGTTTTTT
>TRBJ2-7|NA|TRBV28|TRBD1
CASSPPHRGIISEQYF
TGTGCCAGCAGCCCGCCCCACAGGGGAATTATTAGCGAGCAGTACTTC
>TRBJ2-2|NA|TRBV7-7|NA
CASSSRGTGELFF
TGTGCTAGCAGCTCTAGGGGTACCGGGGAGCTGTTTTTT
>TRBJ2-1|NA|TRBV2|NA
CASSETTTRNEQFF
TGTGCCAGCAGTGAGACTACTACGCGAAATGAGCAGTTCTTC
>TRBJ2-7|NA|TRBV6-5|TRBD2
CASSYETSGSSEQYF
TGTGCCAGCAGTTACGAGACTAGCGGGAGTAGCGAGCAGTACTTC
>TRBJ2-1|NA|TRBV6-5|NA
CASSRGSPSYNEQFF
TGTGCCAGCAGCCGTGGGAGCCCCTCCTACAATGAGCAGTTCTTC
>TRBJ1-5|NA|TRBV2|NA
CASSNTRTASNQPQHF
TGTGCCAGCAGTAATACCAGGACAGCCAGCAATCAGCCCCAGCATTTT
>TRBJ2-4|NA|TRBV6-6|TRBD1
CASSWDRGRGNIQYF
TGTGCCAGCAGCTGGGACAGGGGGCGCGGAAACATTCAGTACTTC
>TRBJ2-3|once|TRBV27|NA
CASSLEQGSTDTQYF
TGTGCCAGCAGTCTAGAACAGGGTAGCACAGATACGCAGTATTTT
>TRBJ2-7|NA|TRBV28|NA
CASSSRQDPFYEQYF
TGTGCCAGCAGTTCCCGACAGGATCCATTTTACGAGCAGTACTTC
>TRBJ2-7|NA|TRBV7-2|TRBD1
CASSSYRGSYEQYF
TGTGCCAGCAGCTCCTACAGGGGCTCCTACGAGCAGTACTTC
>TRBJ2-3|NA|TRBV19|NA
CASSLGLAQYF
TGTGCCAGTAGTCTCGGACTGGCGCAGTATTTT
>TRBJ2-1|NA|TRBV29-1|NA
CSVEVSGAYNEQFF
TGCAGCGTTGAAGTGTCAGGGGCCTACAATGAGCAGTTCTTC
>TRBJ2-7|NA|TRBV5-4|NA
CASSTDTYEQYF
TGTGCCAGCAGCACGGACACCTACGAGCAGTACTTC
>TRBJ1-5|NA|TRBV28|NA
CASSFLRAFYQPQHF
TGTGCCAGCAGTTTTCTCAGGGCATTCTATCAGCCCCAGCATTTT
>TRBJ2-7|NA|TRBV6-1|TRBD1
CASSEGGTGHYEQYF
TGTGCCAGCAGTGAAGGTGGGACAGGACACTACGAGCAGTACTTC
>TRBJ2-1|NA|TRBV7-9|NA
CASSPTSNEQFF
TGTGCCAGCAGCCCGACTAGCAATGAGCAGTTCTTC
>TRBJ2-7|once|TRBV7-2|TRBD1
CASSLRTGESSYEQYF
TGTGCCAGCAGCTTAAGGACAGGAGAAAGCTCCTACGAGCAGTACTTC
>TRBJ2-1|once|TRBV4-1|NA
CASSLAEEGNEQFF
TGCGCCAGCAGCCTAGCGGAGGAGGGCAATGAGCAGTTCTTC
>TRBJ1-6|NA|TRBV27|NA
CASSLLGDYNSPLHF
TGTGCCAGCAGTTTATTGGGAGACTATAATTCACCCCTCCACTTT
>TRBJ2-7|NA|TRBV27|NA
CASREGAEQYF
TGTGCCAGCAGGGAGGGGGCCGAGCAGTACTTC
>TRBJ2-5|once|TRBV9|TRBD2
CASSVGSVAGVEETQYF
TGTGCCAGCAGCGTAGGTAGTGTGGCGGGAGTGGAAGAGACCCAGTACTTC
>TRBJ2-3|NA|TRBV2|TRBD2
CASSKREARTDTQYF
TGTGCCAGCAGCAAGCGGGAGGCGCGCACAGATACGCAGTATTTT
>TRBJ2-7|NA|TRBV4-3|NA
CASSQDPQVTYEQYF
TGCGCCAGCAGCCAAGATCCCCAGGTGACCTACGAGCAGTACTTC
>TRBJ2-1|NA|TRBV6-5|NA
CASVSALGYNEQFF
TGTGCCAGCGTGTCTGCTCTCGGGTACAATGAGCAGTTCTTC
>TRBJ2-1|NA|TRBV27|NA
CASSLIGRNNEQFF
TGTGCCAGCAGTTTAATCGGTCGAAACAATGAGCAGTTCTTC
>TRBJ1-5|NA|TRBV5-3|TRBD1
CARSWTGSPNSNQPQHF
TGTGCCAGAAGCTGGACAGGCAGTCCAAATAGCAATCAGCCCCAGCATTTT
>TRBJ1-1|NA|TRBV4-1|NA
CASSQDLGGMNTEAFF
TGCGCCAGCAGCCAAGATTTGGGGGGTATGAACACTGAAGCTTTCTTT
>TRBJ2-1|NA|TRBV10-3|TRBD2
CAISAPGGRATEQFF
TGTGCCATCAGTGCCCCTGGCGGGAGGGCCACTGAGCAGTTCTTC
>TRBJ2-3|once|TRBV28|NA
CASSLSATDTQYF
TGTGCCAGCAGTTTATCAGCGACAGATACGCAGTATTTT
>TRBJ2-2|NA|TRBV9|TRBD2
CASSVGPHLAGPTGELFF
TGTGCCAGCAGCGTAGGGCCACACCTAGCGGGACCCACCGGGGAGCTGTTTTTT
>TRBJ2-3|NA|TRBV7-8|NA
CASSSLVPPNTDTQYF
TGTGCCAGCAGCAGCTTAGTCCCCCCAAACACAGATACGCAGTATTTT
>TRBJ2-7|NA|TRBV7-9|NA
CASSSSTSFYEQYF
TGTGCCAGCAGCTCTTCGACTAGTTTCTACGAGCAGTACTTC